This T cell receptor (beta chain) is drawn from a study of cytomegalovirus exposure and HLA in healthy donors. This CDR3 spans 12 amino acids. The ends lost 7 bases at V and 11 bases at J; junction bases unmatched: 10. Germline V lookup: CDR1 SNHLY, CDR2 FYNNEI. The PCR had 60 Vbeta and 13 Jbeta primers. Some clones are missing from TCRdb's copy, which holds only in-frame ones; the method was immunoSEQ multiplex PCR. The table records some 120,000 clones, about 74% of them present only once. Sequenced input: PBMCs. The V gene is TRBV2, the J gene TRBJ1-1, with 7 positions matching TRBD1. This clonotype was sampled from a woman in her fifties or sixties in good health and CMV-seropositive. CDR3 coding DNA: TGTGCCAGCACCAGTGGACAGGAGACGGCTTTCTTT. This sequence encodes CASTSGQETAFF. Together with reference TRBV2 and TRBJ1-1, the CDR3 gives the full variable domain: EPEVTQTPSHQVTQMGQEVILRCVPISNHLYFYWYRQILGQKVEFLVSFYNNEISEKSEIFDDQFSVERPDGSNFTLKIRSTKLEDSAMYFCASTSGQETAFFGQGTRLTVV.